These T cell receptor beta chains were read from a single sample in a study of shared clonotypes between healthy human individuals. Profiled with immunoSEQ multiplex PCR; TCRdb holds only in-frame clones, not every one. The sample contains roughly 2 million clones, almost 96% of which appear only once. The sequenced material came from naive CD4+ T cells sorted from blood. The receptor set was obtained from a young man in good health. CDR3s include the opening cysteine and the closing phenylalanine or tryptophan. The D gene is left open where the match is weak. The size entry is marked missing in some rows and otherwise reads once, few, many or a size class.

TRBJ1-2 | - | TRBV5-6 | - | CASSRPSTYGYTF | TGTGCCAGCAGCCGCCCGTCGACTTATGGCTACACCTTC
TRBJ1-2 | - | TRBV6-5 | - | CASSYERAGRIYGYTF | TGTGCCAGCAGTTACGAGCGGGCCGGGAGGATCTATGGCTACACCTTC
TRBJ1-6 | - | TRBV2 | TRBD1 | CASSRRDRNNSPLHF | TGTGCCAGCTCCCGCCGGGACAGGAATAATTCACCCCTCCACTTT
TRBJ2-6 | - | TRBV7-8 | TRBD1 | CASSLEDRDGSGANVLTF | TGTGCCAGCAGCTTAGAGGACAGGGACGGATCTGGGGCCAACGTCCTGACTTTC
TRBJ1-6 | - | TRBV5-4 | TRBD1 | CASSRTGDNSPLHF | TGTGCCAGCAGCCGGACAGGGGACAATTCACCCCTCCACTTT
TRBJ2-3 | - | TRBV5-1 | - | CASSLVLAASTDTQYF | TGCGCCAGCAGCTTGGTGCTAGCAGCTAGCACAGATACGCAGTATTTT
TRBJ1-2 | - | TRBV5-1 | TRBD1 | CASSRTGLGYTF | TGCGCCAGCAGCAGGACAGGGCTCGGCTACACCTTC
TRBJ1-3 | - | TRBV15 | TRBD1 | CATSLGQLHSGNTIYF | TGTGCCACCAGCTTGGGACAGCTACACTCTGGAAACACCATATATTTT
TRBJ1-5 | - | TRBV21-1 | - | CASSKARAGHQPQHF | TGTGCCAGCAGCAAAGCTCGGGCAGGGCATCAGCCCCAGCATTTT
TRBJ1-2 | - | TRBV27 | - | CASSLNRGLNYGYTF | TGTGCCAGCAGTTTAAACAGAGGACTAAACTATGGCTACACCTTC
TRBJ1-2 | - | TRBV4-1 | - | CASSQSGGNHYGYTF | TGCGCCAGCAGCCAAAGTGGTGGGAACCACTATGGCTACACCTTC
TRBJ2-7 | - | TRBV7-2 | - | CASSGKTNPKLYEQYF | TGTGCCAGCAGCGGTAAGACAAACCCTAAGCTCTACGAGCAGTACTTC
TRBJ1-2 | once | TRBV2 | TRBD1 | CASSDREQGAFGYTF | TGTGCCAGCAGTGATCGAGAACAGGGGGCGTTTGGCTACACCTTC
TRBJ2-1 | - | TRBV6-5 | - | CASSLGLEQFF | TGTGCCAGCAGTTTGGGACTCGAGCAGTTCTTC
TRBJ1-1 | - | TRBV10-3 | - | CASLTEMNTEAFF | TGTGCCTCGCTCACAGAGATGAACACTGAAGCTTTCTTT
TRBJ1-4 | - | TRBV14 | - | CASSAPGTVNEKLFF | TGTGCCAGCAGCGCACCGGGAACGGTTAATGAAAAGCTGTTTTTT
TRBJ2-3 | - | TRBV2 | - | CASSVQTVGDTQYF | TGTGCCAGCAGTGTTCAGACGGTGGGAGATACGCAGTATTTT
TRBJ2-1 | - | TRBV9 | TRBD2 | CASSFSGGWSNEQFF | TGTGCCAGCAGCTTCAGCGGGGGGTGGTCCAATGAGCAGTTCTTC
TRBJ2-2 | - | TRBV5-4 | - | CASSPRAGVNTGELFF | TGTGCCAGCAGCCCGAGGGCAGGGGTAAACACCGGGGAGCTGTTTTTT
TRBJ2-3 | - | TRBV7-2 | - | CASSSLVPDTQYF | TGTGCCAGCAGCTCGCTTGTCCCAGATACGCAGTATTTT
TRBJ1-2 | - | TRBV28 | - | CASREAPAAYYGYTF | TGTGCCAGCAGAGAGGCCCCCGCGGCCTACTATGGCTACACCTTC
TRBJ1-2 | - | TRBV5-8 | - | CATARDSYGYTF | TGTGCCACCGCCCGGGATTCCTATGGCTACACCTTC
TRBJ1-6 | - | TRBV25-1 | TRBD1 | CASSITGGGNSPLHF | TGTGCCAGCAGTATTACAGGGGGAGGGAATTCACCCCTCCACTTT
TRBJ2-3 | - | TRBV4-3 | - | CASSRRGAPGDTQYF | TGCGCCAGCAGCCGGCGAGGAGCCCCTGGGGATACGCAGTATTTT